This T cell receptor (beta chain) was identified during a study of OX40 agonist ivuxolimab in advanced cancers. The overall study: Among those enrolled, mean age was around 60 years (range roughly 23 to 85) and approximately 83% were male.

Exclusion applied to patients with autoimmune disease history or systemic immunosuppression. For this clone: No antigen is known for it.

Only in-frame clones appear in the TCRdb table, and some are missing; sequencing was by immunoSEQ multiplex PCR. The sample has roughly 93,000 clones, about four fifths seen once. This CDR3 contains 13 residues. Germline loops: CDR1 MGHRA, CDR2 YSYEKL. Trimming removed 1 base from V and 8 bases from J, with 8 bases in between. Study-wide points: Clonal expansion in partial responders at 0.1-3.0 mg/kg ranked among the lowest.

The input for sequencing was CD4+ or CD8+ T cells sorted from blood, taken in a trial of the OX40 agonist ivuxolimab. The clonotype was recovered from an adult with an advanced solid tumor such as melanoma, head and neck, liver or kidney cancer. V usage is TRBV4-1 and J usage is TRBJ1-4; D is uncertain. DNA of the CDR3: TGCGCCAGCAGCCAAGTTGGGGAGGAAAAACTGTTTTTT. Its protein product is CASSQVGEEKLFF.